This TCR beta chain was observed in a study of regulatory T cells in long-lasting Graves disease (dated by TCRdb to the early 2020s). Background on the whole study: Newly diagnosed Graves' disease patients had taken antithyroid drugs for less than 3 months. Patients with persistent Graves' disease were compared with patients with newly diagnosed Graves' disease using TCR sequencing and RNA sequencing of peripheral blood. The study was conducted in China and was registered as a clinical trial. A total of 33 samples underwent TCR sequencing: around 13 from persistent and around 20 from newly diagnosed Graves' disease patients. Summary of the overall study and its limitations: As a limitation, the authors acknowledged that the small sample size may reduce accuracy. Because the primary lesion, thyroid tissue, could not be accessed, the study looked at peripheral blood alone. TRBV28, TRBJ1-2 and TRBJ2-5 were preferentially used in persistent disease, while TRBV20-1 and TRBJ2-1 were favored in newly diagnosed disease. Persistent Graves' disease patients showed lower TCR Shannon entropy and fewer highly expanded clones than newly diagnosed patients, suggesting clonal expansion. A larger number of public clonotypes was shared among persistent patients (about 2,700) than among newly diagnosed patients (approximately 1,000). Sequencing and analysis were restricted to the TCR beta chain.

The CDR3 numbers 17 residues from cysteine through phenylalanine. Only CDR3 DNA remains: 51 bases, in frame from the first base. Reading the germline V gene (reference sequence) gives CDR1 SGHNT and CDR2 YYREEE. The junction shows trimming of 4 bases on V and 2 bases on J, plus 22 bases between the germline ends. The time point label corresponds to: newly diagnosed GD, antithyroid drugs for less than 3 months. RNA was extracted from PBMCs in TRIzol for both TCR sequencing and RNA sequencing. The diagnosis of Graves' disease was made according to American Thyroid Association guidelines. Patients for the study were recruited at an endocrinology department in Xi'an, China. Each patient gave approximately 10 milliliters of peripheral blood, collected in an EDTA anticoagulant tube. Ficoll Paque Plus density gradient separation was used to isolate PBMCs, and no further T cell sorting was performed. An Agilent 2100 Bioanalyzer and agarose gel were used to assess RNA quality, and a NanoDrop 2000 was used to measure RNA concentration.

This clonotype was recorded a few times. Its recognized antigen is unknown. The input lacks base qualities; no much larger clone sits a single base away. Library preparation employed multiplex PCR. TCRdb names Illumina HiSeq 4000 as the instrument used. CDR3 regions were amplified by Arm-PCR with iRepertoire HTBI primers to construct TCR beta libraries. PCR products were gel purified before sequencing. As for the authors' bioinformatics: Gene usage analysis of CDR3 amino acid clonotypes used the approximately 62 TRBV and more than 13 TRBJ segments found across samples. COPE and FqMerger were used to merge filtered high-quality paired reads into contigs. BLAST was used to align contigs to IMGT TRBV, TRBD and TRBJ reference genes, and CDR3 was defined according to IMGT. Any clonotype with a frequency above 0.1% was classified as a highly expanded clone. Repertoire diversity was measured by Shannon entropy, and V-J evenness by the Gini coefficient. A clonotype was considered public if more than one individual shared it. TCRdb handled the public reads itself, with Q25 trimming in fastp and clone calling in MiXCR, and kept productive beta chains. CDR3 protein sequences are deduplicated, and each keeps its most common genes and DNA. In this record, the V and J calls reflect TCRdb's handling and not the investigators' own analysis. The sample includes a few hundred thousand distinct CDR3 sequences, with 12% to 15% observed a single time. The ten most abundant clones make up under 20% of the sample.

These data are also associated with another study on T cells in Graves' hyperthyroidism and ophthalmopathy. From the second report: Graves' hyperthyroidism was defined as stable when no progression to ophthalmopathy occurred over 18 months of follow-up. Hyperthyroidism patients were newly diagnosed, had a disease duration of under 2 months, and were aged 18 to 65 years. The study excluded patients with uncontrolled infections, other autoimmune diseases, pregnancy or lactation. Clinical symptoms, serum thyroxine and TRAb, thyroid ultrasound, and orbital computed tomography formed the basis for the diagnoses. A first-round RT-PCR of the TCR CDR3 used the HTBI primer set with the Qiagen OneStep RT-PCR kit. Blood samples also contained most of the expanded thyroid clonotypes (frequency above 0.001), which suggests that blood repertoires may reflect thyroid immune responses. In cross-validation, a model built on a 13 V-J signature told ophthalmopathy apart from stable hyperthyroidism with 85% to 90% sensitivity and roughly 82% specificity, and in testing the same model reached 80%/75%. In validation, progression to ophthalmopathy was predicted by the model with 70% to 71% sensitivity and 72.22% specificity, a median of approximately 7.1 months before onset. To identify distinguishing TCR V-J signatures, a discovery cohort of 90 to 100 patients was used, comprising 43 with Graves' ophthalmopathy and approximately 58 with stable Graves' hyperthyroidism. An independent validation cohort of about 19 hyperthyroidism patients and approximately 15 patients who later progressed to ophthalmopathy tested prospective prediction of ophthalmopathy. For training and testing, the 100 or so patients in the discovery cohort were randomly divided in a 7:3 ratio. In addition, the study compared T-cell repertoires in thyroid tissue and in blood from several Graves' hyperthyroidism patients. Once sampling was done, hyperthyroidism patients were given methimazole at a starting dose of 30 mg daily, whereas ophthalmopathy patients were given high-dose intravenous methylprednisolone. Libraries were constructed in a second round of multiplex PCR, after which size selection and purification were performed. Sequencing of the libraries was done on an Illumina HiSeq2000 using paired-end 100 bp reads. SOAPnuke was used to process the raw data, with reads discarded if the reads contained adapters or uncalled bases, had a mean Phred below 15, or lacked an exact constant-primer or identifier match. High-quality paired reads were merged using COPE v1.2.5, and each unique nucleotide sequence was defined as a clonotype. Clonotypes were aligned to IMGT TRBV, TRBD and TRBJ reference segments using MiTCR v1.1. The analysis included only V-J combinations with a frequency above 0.0001, which together covered roughly 99% of the repertoires. A TCS score was defined as the ratio between F50 (clonal expansion) and ExV (chaos), using BLOSUM62-based TCRdist between CDR3 peptides within each V-J. Welch's t-statistics and random forest reduced just over 500 V-J features to 10 to 15, which were used in a naive Bayes classifier (R e1071). Sample size was not statistically predetermined, and investigators were not blinded to group allocation. According to the paper, TCR Vbeta CDR3 sequencing was carried out on approximately 140 peripheral blood samples, which came from more than 40 ophthalmopathy, about 75 hyperthyroidism and roughly 17 progressor patients.

Specimen: peripheral blood mononuclear cells (PBMCs), collected at new diagnosis, from a patient treated with antithyroid drugs. Rearrangement joined TRBV5-4 to TRBJ2-7; TRBD2 is perhaps the D gene, given 5 matching bases. This sequence was found in a woman in her 50s with Graves disease. Donor details come from another sample of the same person, matched by shared clones. Here the CDR3 is given as CASSAAGRGRGAYEQYF. Read as DNA, the sequence is TGTGCCAGCAGCGCCGCAGGTCGAGGGCGTGGGGCCTACGAGCAGTACTTC.